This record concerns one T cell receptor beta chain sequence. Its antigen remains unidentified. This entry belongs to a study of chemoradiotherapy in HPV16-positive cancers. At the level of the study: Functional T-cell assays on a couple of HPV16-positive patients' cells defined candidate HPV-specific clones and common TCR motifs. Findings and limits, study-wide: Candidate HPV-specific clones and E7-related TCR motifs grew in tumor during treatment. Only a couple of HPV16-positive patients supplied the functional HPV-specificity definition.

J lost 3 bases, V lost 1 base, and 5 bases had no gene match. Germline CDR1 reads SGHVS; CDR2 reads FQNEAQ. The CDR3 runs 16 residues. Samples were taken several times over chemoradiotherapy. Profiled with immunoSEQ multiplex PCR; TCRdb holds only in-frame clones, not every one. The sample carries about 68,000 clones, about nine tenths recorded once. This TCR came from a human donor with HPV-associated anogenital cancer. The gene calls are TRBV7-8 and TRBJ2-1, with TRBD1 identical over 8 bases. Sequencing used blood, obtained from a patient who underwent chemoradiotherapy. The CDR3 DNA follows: TGTGCCAGCAGCTTAGAAGCAGGGGGCATCTACAATGAGCAGTTCTTC. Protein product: CASSLEAGGIYNEQFF. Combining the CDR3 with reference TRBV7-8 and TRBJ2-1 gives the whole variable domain GAGVSQSPRYKVAKRGQDVALRCDPISGHVSLFWYQQALGQGPEFLTYFQNEAQLDKSGLPSDRFFAERPEGSVSTLKIQRTQQEDSAVYLCASSLEAGGIYNEQFFGPGTRLTVL.